These 18 T cell receptor beta chains share one sample of origin, sequenced in a study of control samples from healthy donors and cancer patients. Sequencing used immunoSEQ multiplex PCR; TCRdb keeps in-frame clones, though not all of them. The sample consists of roughly 120,000 clones, about 94% of them appearing once. The sample consisted of blood. The receptors here all came from a young man in good health.

The chain employs TRBV5-3 and TRBJ2-4; the D gene is possibly TRBD1 (5 bases). TRBV5-3 is identified as an open reading frame with a role that is uncertain. Trimming took 1 base from V and 0 from J, leaving 8 bases between them. The CDR3 loop spans 15 amino acids. Here the CDR3 reads CARSLRGSAKNIQYF. The CDR3 DNA reads TGTGCCAGAAGCTTGAGGGGCTCAGCCAAAAACATTCAGTACTTC.

The rearrangement joins TRBV18 to TRBJ1-2; the D gene is possibly TRBD1 (5 bases). Trimming removed 6 bases from V and 6 bases from J, with 17 bases in between. This CDR3 comprises 14 residues. The germline V gene has CDR1 KGHSH and CDR2 LQKENI. CDR3 region: CASSKGTEIDGYTF. In DNA form, the CDR3 reads TGTGCCAGCTCTAAAGGGACTGAAATTGATGGCTACACCTTC.

V and J are TRBV5-8 and TRBJ1-2; D remains ambiguous. Between the trimmed V and J ends, which lost 5 bases and 1 base, there was a span of 21 bases. Germline V gene sequence: CDR1 SGHTS, CDR2 YDEGEE. This CDR3 region has 17 residues. The CDR3 DNA is TGTGCCAGCAGAGACGGGCCGGGTCAAAGTCATAACTATGGCTACACCTTC. Its translation: CASRDGPGQSHNYGYTF.

The chain employs TRBV19 and TRBJ1-5; D is uncertain. V shed 9 bases and J shed 0 bases, with 12 bases lying between them. The CDR3 is 14 amino acids. The germline CDR1 and CDR2 sequences are LNHDA and SQIVND (reference sequence). The CDR3 sequence: CASSGDYSNQPQHF. The CDR3 DNA reads TGTGCCAGCAGCGGAGACTATAGCAATCAGCCCCAGCATTTT.

J is TRBJ2-7 and V is TRBV18, with D possibly being TRBD1 (5 bases). This CDR3 region has 13 residues. The germline gives CDR1 KGHSH, CDR2 LQKENI. Trimming left V 1 base short and J 2 bases short, with 6 bases between. The CDR3 region has the DNA TGTGCCAGCTCACCACAGGGGACCTACGAGCAGTACTTC. Encoded protein: CASSPQGTYEQYF.

The chain has TRBV6-1 and TRBJ2-4, with D maybe TRBD1 (5 bases). The CDR3 loop spans 13 amino acids. V shed 2 bases and J shed 3 bases, with 5 bases lying between them. Germline V lookup: CDR1 MNHNS, CDR2 SASEGT. CDR3 in DNA: TGTGCCAGCAGTGAACAGGGCAAAAACATTCAGTACTTC. It translates to CASSEQGKNIQYF.

This clone was found once. The rearrangement links TRBV6-2 or TRBV6-3 to TRBJ1-2; 7 bases agree with TRBD1. CDR1 and CDR2 from the germline V gene are MNHEY and SVGEGT. The CDR3 contains 13 residues. Unmatched junction bases numbered 2, after V lost 5 bases and J lost 2 bases. CDR3 sequence reads: CASSQQGNYGYTF. The CDR3 region has the DNA TGTGCCAGCAGTCAACAGGGGAACTATGGCTACACCTTC.

The chain has TRBV2 and TRBJ1-5; D possibly corresponds to TRBD1 (6 bases). The V gene's germline CDR1 is SNHLY and CDR2 FYNNEI. V was pared by 3 bases and J by 1 base, with 10 bases between. CDR3 length: 15 residues. The CDR3 nucleotides read TGTGCCAGCAGTGATCGGGGGCAGAGCAATCAGCCCCAGCATTTT. Translation gives CASSDRGQSNQPQHF.

The chain carries TRBV4-1 and TRBJ1-1; tentatively, D is TRBD1 (6 bases). The length of the CDR3 is 14 residues. The V end was cut by 5 bases, the J end by 5 bases, with 15 bases between. The V gene's germline CDR1 is MGHRA and CDR2 YSYEKL. This CDR3 is CASSSRGGITEAFF. The DNA for the CDR3 is TGCGCCAGCAGCTCTCGAGGGGGGATTACTGAAGCTTTCTTT.

This sequence joins TRBV19 and TRBJ2-1; 12 bases align to TRBD2. The CDR3 totals 14 residues. The V segment lost 6 bases and the J segment 4 bases; nucleotides outside the gene matches: 1. Looked up from germline, CDR1 is LNHDA and CDR2 is SQIVND (reference sequence). The CDR3 sequence: CASSGLAGYNEQFF. The CDR3 coding sequence is TGTGCCAGTAGCGGACTAGCGGGGTACAATGAGCAGTTCTTC.

V and J are TRBV6-6 and TRBJ1-2; 7 positions match TRBD1. The germline V gene has CDR1 MNHNY and CDR2 SVGAGI (reference sequence). The junction had 14 bases not matched to a gene; V was cut back by 5 bases and J by 8 bases. The CDR3 extends over 15 amino acids. CDR3 in DNA: TGTGCCAGCAGTAATCCCGGACAGGAGCTATGGGGCTACACCTTC. Its translation is CASSNPGQELWGYTF.

The chain is built from TRBV5-4 and TRBJ2-7; 9 nucleotides agree with TRBD1. The CDR3 runs 14 residues. Trimming cost V 1 base and J 6 bases; bases outside gene matches: 5. The germline CDR1 and CDR2 sequences are SGHNT and YYREEE (reference sequence). CDR3 protein: CASSLRDRDFEQYF. The CDR3 nucleotides are TGTGCCAGCAGCTTGAGGGACAGGGACTTCGAGCAGTACTTC.

The CDR3 spells CASTPSGGAKLFF. The CDR3 DNA follows: TGTGCCAGCACCCCGTCCGGCGGTGCAAAACTGTTTTTT. The chain has TRBV12-3 or TRBV12-4 and TRBJ1-4; D gene unclear. The V end lost 7 bases, the J end lost 10 bases, and 16 bases lay between the germline ends. The CDR3 totals 13 residues.

J is TRBJ1-1 and V is TRBV10-3; no reliable D call. V lost 2 bases to trimming and J lost 4 bases, with 2 bases between them. Germline-derived CDR1 and CDR2 are ENHRY and SYGVKD. The CDR3 is made up of 11 amino acids. CDR3 nucleotides: TGTGCCATCAGTGAGGGCACTGAAGCTTTCTTT. This codes for CAISEGTEAFF.

The chain is built from TRBV7-9 and TRBJ1-5, with D possibly matching TRBD1 (6 bases). Germline V gene lookup returns CDR1 SEHNR and CDR2 FQNEAQ (reference sequence). The ends were cut back, 2 bases at V and 0 bases at J, with 20 bases in the middle. This CDR3 has 19 amino acids. As DNA, the CDR3 is TGTGCCAGCAGCTTAATCTGCCAGGGGCCACTTTATAGCAATCAGCCCCAGCATTTT. Its translation: CASSLICQGPLYSNQPQHF.

The chain is built from TRBV3-1 (or the pseudogene TRBV3-2) and TRBJ1-2; possibly TRBD1 for D (5 bases). Trimming removed 0 bases at V and 0 bases at J, with 11 bases between. The CDR3 covers 16 residues. Germline CDR1 is LGHDT and CDR2 is YNNKEL (reference sequence). The CDR3 is CASSQEVRVANYGYTF. The CDR3 DNA sequence: TGTGCCAGCAGCCAAGAGGTCAGGGTGGCTAACTATGGCTACACCTTC.

The chain is built from TRBV5-1 and TRBJ1-1; 10 positions agree with TRBD1. Germline V gene sequence: CDR1 SGHRS, CDR2 YFSETQ. V was pared by 3 bases and J by 1 base, with 3 bases of the junction left unmatched. The CDR3 contains 15 residues. CDR3 sequence (DNA): TGCGCCAGCAGCTCTCGGACAGGGGGGAACACTGAAGCTTTCTTT. It translates to CASSSRTGGNTEAFF.

This chain connects TRBV6-2 or TRBV6-3 to TRBJ2-6; unclear D gene. Between the trimmed V and J ends, which lost 5 bases and 3 bases, there was a span of 11 bases. The CDR3 consists of 15 residues. Germline V gene sequence: CDR1 MNHEY, CDR2 SVGEGT. CDR3 protein: CASSRPGVGANVLTF. The CDR3 DNA sequence: TGTGCCAGCAGTCGCCCTGGGGTTGGGGCCAACGTCCTGACTTTC.